These 4 T cell receptor beta chains came from one sample sequenced in a study of cytomegalovirus exposure and HLA in healthy donors. TCRdb keeps only in-frame clones here, not all; method: immunoSEQ multiplex PCR. The table has over 200,000 clones, 90% seen once. The source material was PBMCs. The receptors come from a woman under 30 in good health and CMV-seronegative.

The chain is built from TRBV10-3 and TRBJ1-1; 8 bases are shared with TRBD1. CDR1 is ENHRY, CDR2 SYGVKD, per germline. After removal of 6 bases from V and 4 bases from J, the junction contained 7 bases not matched to a gene. The CDR3 covers 14 residues. CDR3 DNA sequence: TGTGCCATCAGAGAGGGGACAGGAAGCACTGAAGCTTTCTTT. Residues: CAIREGTGSTEAFF.

V is TRBV27 and J is TRBJ2-5; TRBD1 matches 7 bases. This CDR3 spans 15 amino acids. Looked up from germline, CDR1 is MNHEY and CDR2 is SMNVEV (reference sequence). J lost 3 bases, V lost 3 bases, and 7 bases had no gene match. The CDR3 reads CASSFHWGTEETQYF. The CDR3 nucleotides read TGTGCCAGCAGTTTTCACTGGGGGACAGAAGAGACCCAGTACTTC.

This chain links TRBV28 with TRBJ2-3; 9 positions match TRBD2. Losses at the gene ends were 4 bases for V and 3 bases for J; bases not matched to a gene: 8. The CDR3 runs 16 residues. Germline values: CDR1 MDHEN, CDR2 SYDVKM. This CDR3 is CASSSRASGDTDTQYF. The CDR3 coding sequence is TGTGCCAGCAGTTCCAGGGCTAGCGGGGATACAGATACGCAGTATTTT.

The chain employs TRBV5-1 and TRBJ1-1; 8 nucleotides align to TRBD1. Unmatched junction bases numbered 9, after V lost 0 bases and J lost 5 bases. The CDR3 length is 16 residues. The germline CDR1 and CDR2 sequences are SGHRS and YFSETQ. The CDR3 bases are TGCGCCAGCAGCTTGGAGACAGGGGACCTGCGGACTGAAGCTTTCTTT. It encodes CASSLETGDLRTEAFF.